Sequencing of this TCR beta chain was carried out in a study of cytomegalovirus exposure and HLA in healthy donors. This clone is categorized as large. No antigen is known for it. Study results and caveats: Through in vitro validation, three CMV-associated chains were shown to be specific for CMV antigens. Sequencing likely generated an artifact that appeared as a cluster of highly shared sequence variants.

PCR amplification relied on 60 Vbeta primers (plus 13 Jbeta primers). Only in-frame clones appear in the TCRdb table, and some are missing; sequencing was by immunoSEQ multiplex PCR. The data hold about 120,000 clones, with about 60% observed a single time. The germline V and J ends were trimmed by 2 bases and 2 bases, with 16 bases remaining between them. The germline gives CDR1 MDHEN, CDR2 SYDVKM. The CDR3 is made up of 16 amino acids. Sequencing was performed on PBMCs. The rearrangement joins TRBV28 to TRBJ2-7, with D possibly TRBD2 on 7 matching bases. The TCR comes from a man aged 40-49 years in good health and CMV-seropositive. The CDR3 DNA reads as TGTGCCAGCAGTTTAGAGTTTACGGGGGGCCCCTACGAGCAGTACTTC. Translation gives CASSLEFTGGPYEQYF.